This T cell receptor beta chain was sequenced during a study of regulatory T cells in long-lasting Graves disease. Broader study findings: The study found TRBV28, TRBJ1-2 and TRBJ2-5 favored in persistent disease.

About this clonotype itself: Its antigen remains unknown.

Time point meaning: persistent/refractory GD, antithyroid drugs over 5 years with positive TRAb. Extracted PBMC RNA gave rise to the TCR library. Roughly 9 milliliters of peripheral blood went into EDTA tubes. CDR3 length equals 15 residues. Germline V CDR1 and CDR2: SQVTM, ANQGSEA. V lost 2 bases to trimming and J lost 8 bases; unmatched junction nucleotides: 13. Arm-PCR of CDR3 regions and iRepertoire HTBI primers were the basis on which TCR beta libraries were built. TCRdb fed the multiplex PCR reads into MiXCR, producing one record per CDR3 protein. The sample shows about 470,000 distinct CDR3 sequences, 20% of them seen only once.

The TCR comes from a female donor with Graves disease. The chain links TRBV29-1 to TRBJ1-1; the match to TRBD1 covers 8 bases. Sequencing was performed on peripheral blood mononuclear cells (PBMCs), taken when the disease was refractory, from a patient treated with antithyroid drugs. In DNA form, the CDR3 reads TGCAGCGTTGAACGGACAGGGCCCCCGAACAAGGAAGCTTTCTTT. Translation gives CSVERTGPPNKEAFF.